Detailed here is one TCR beta chain. Antigen unknown. These data are taken from a study of siplizumab effects on memory and regulatory T cells. The study, taken as a whole, reports: Poor capture below about 10^-5 frequency left most alloreactive clones unmapped to unstimulated subsets. The naive T cell population seemed more diverse than memory cells and seemed a major contributor to the alloresponse. Mean Treg-derived proportions of mappable alloreactive CD4+ clones were around 72% for siplizumab and about 28% for controls.

Libraries were prepared by immunoSEQ multiplex PCR; TCRdb keeps only in-frame clonotypes and omits some of them. The table has roughly 100,000 clones, 80% to 95% seen once. Germline V gene lookup returns CDR1 LNHDA and CDR2 SQIVND (reference sequence). V was cut by 3 bases and J by 5 bases, with 13 bases left in between. The CDR3 runs to 14 residues. The V and J genes are TRBV19 and TRBJ1-1; D possibly corresponds to TRBD1 (6 bases). Sequencing input: CD8+ T cells sorted from blood. The origin of this receptor is a human donor in good health. The CDR3, as DNA: TGTGCCAGTAGTATGGTTTGGGGACAAACTGAAGCTTTCTTT. Translated: CASSMVWGQTEAFF.